Given below is one TCR beta chain in context. Its specificity is not known. CDR3 length equals 14 residues. Per germline, CDR1 LNHDA and CDR2 SQIVND (reference sequence). The germline V and J ends were trimmed by 3 bases and 9 bases, with 15 bases remaining between them. The entry originates in a study of T cell responses to AZD1222 COVID-19 vaccine. Study-wide results and limits: Repertoire sampling happened only post peak T cell response. White British ancestry dominated among donors, who included more females, and clonal diversity was possibly underestimated. Variant regions that are unmutated are reportedly the target of nearly half of spike-specific TCRs. Following two doses of AZD1222, Spike-specific TCR breadth and depth rose.

Assay: immunoSEQ multiplex PCR; the TCRdb copy retains only in-frame clones and omits some. The ten top clones account for about 2%, within a sample of about 140,000 clones. The TCR comes from an adult in good health. Sequencing input: peripheral blood. This rearrangement joins TRBV19 to TRBJ1-5, with D unresolved. CDR3 loop: CASSILLAEGPQHF. The DNA for the CDR3 is TGTGCCAGTAGTATTCTCCTGGCCGAAGGGCCCCAGCATTTT. Using reference TRBV19 and TRBJ1-5 for the parts outside the CDR3, the full variable domain is DGGITQSPKYLFRKEGQNVTLSCEQNLNHDAMYWYRQDPGQGLRLIYYSQIVNDFQKGDIAEGYSVSREKKESFPLTVTSAQKNPTAFYLCASSILLAEGPQHFGDGTRLSIL.